These 11 T cell receptor beta chains originate from one sample sequenced in a study of T cell responses to AZD1222 COVID-19 vaccine. Measured with immunoSEQ multiplex PCR; TCRdb has only the in-frame clones, and not every one. The sample lists roughly 100,000 clones; less than 95% were seen once. This specimen consisted of peripheral blood, obtained on day 0 of AZD1222 vaccination. All receptors derive from an adult in good health.

This clone was counted a single time. This chain connects TRBV5-1 to TRBJ2-7, with 12 bases aligning to TRBD1. Germline V gives CDR1 SGHRS, CDR2 YFSETQ. CDR3 length: 14 residues. V trimming: 4 bases; J trimming: 12 bases; junction bases outside the gene matches: 11. The CDR3 is CASSNAGQGASLYF. DNA of the CDR3: TGCGCCAGCAGCAACGCGGGACAGGGGGCTAGTCTGTACTTC.

The sample holds one count of this clone. The rearrangement uses TRBV28 and TRBJ1-1; D perhaps matches TRBD1 (5 bases). CDR3 length: 13 residues. V lost 8 bases, J lost 6 bases, and 16 bases lay in between. From germline, CDR1 is MDHEN and CDR2 SYDVKM. In DNA form, the CDR3 reads TGTGCCAGCTTAGGAGGGCTAGGGGCTGAAGCTTTCTTT. It encodes CASLGGLGAEAFF. Combining the CDR3 with reference TRBV28 and TRBJ1-1 gives the whole variable domain DVKVTQSSRYLVKRTGEKVFLECVQDMDHENMFWYRQDPGLGLRLIYFSYDVKMKEKGDIPEGYSVSREKKERFSLILESASTNQTSMYLCASLGGLGAEAFFGQGTRLTVV.

The chain couples TRBV10-1 to TRBJ2-3; D not certain. Per germline, CDR1 WNHNN and CDR2 SYGVQD (reference sequence). The CDR3 loop spans 13 amino acids. Deletions cut 11 bases from V and 2 bases from J, with 14 bases between. CDR3 bases: TGCGCCGCAGGACCGAACGACACAGATACGCAGTATTTT. Its protein product is CAAGPNDTDTQYF.

This clone showed up just once. The chain recombines TRBV6-5 with TRBJ2-1; TRBD2 agrees at 7 bases. The V gene end was trimmed by 10 bases and the J gene end by 7 bases; junction bases not matched to a gene: 7. There are 12 residues in the CDR3. Germline lookup yields CDR1 MNHEY and CDR2 SVGAGI. The chain's CDR3 is CATEGGANEQFF. The CDR3 DNA reads TGTGCCACGGAGGGAGGGGCTAATGAGCAGTTCTTC.

The chain links TRBV9 to TRBJ2-2; 11 bases are a match to TRBD2. The V gene's germline CDR1 is SGDLS and CDR2 YYNGEE. J was trimmed by 5 bases and V by 4 bases; bases with no gene match: 7. This CDR3 spans 16 amino acids. This CDR3 is CASSTGLAGGTGELFF. The DNA of the CDR3 is TGTGCCAGCAGCACCGGCCTAGCGGGGGGAACCGGGGAGCTGTTTTTT.

The rearrangement links TRBV18 to TRBJ1-2; perhaps TRBD1 as D (5 bases). From germline, CDR1 is KGHSH and CDR2 LQKENI. The ends were cut back, 3 bases at V and 4 bases at J, with 12 bases in the middle. The CDR3 runs 14 residues. The CDR3 DNA follows: TGTGCCAGCTCACCGGATGTCCAGGGCTATGGCTACACCTTC. Protein product: CASSPDVQGYGYTF.

The chain uses TRBV24-1 and TRBJ2-1, with TRBD1 identical over 10 bases. CDR3 length: 14 residues. Germline V gene lookup returns CDR1 KGHDR and CDR2 SFDVKD. The junction had 10 bases not matched to a gene; V was cut back by 4 bases and J by 14 bases. The CDR3 sequence is CATSDSPSGQGKFF. CDR3 DNA: TGTGCCACCAGTGACTCGCCCTCGGGACAGGGGAAGTTCTTC.

This chain joins TRBV7-9 and TRBJ2-7, with 9 bases identical to TRBD1. The V gene end was trimmed by 4 bases and the J gene end by 6 bases; junction bases not matched to a gene: 7. The CDR3 consists of 14 residues. The germline CDR1 and CDR2 sequences are SEHNR and FQNEAQ (reference sequence). The CDR3 region is CASSSMGQGREQYF. CDR3 coding DNA: TGTGCCAGCAGCTCGATGGGACAGGGCCGCGAGCAGTACTTC.

The chain links TRBV12-3 or TRBV12-4 to TRBJ1-1; maybe TRBD1 (6 bases). V was pared by 8 bases and J by 5 bases, with 9 bases between. The CDR3 contains 11 residues. The CDR3 region is CASGGLTEAFF. The CDR3 DNA is TGTGCCAGCGGGGGGCTTACTGAAGCTTTCTTT.

Points on this clone: Other nucleotide sequences from this sample produce the same CDR3. The V gene is TRBV3-1 (or the pseudogene TRBV3-2), the J gene TRBJ2-7; no clear D gene. V gave up 1 base and J gave up 3 bases, with 1 base separating them. Per the germline V gene, CDR1 is LGHDT and CDR2 is YNNKEL (reference sequence). CDR3 length: 11 residues. Here the CDR3 DNA reads TGTGCCAGCAGCCAAGGCTACGAGCAGTACTTC. Its protein product is CASSQGYEQYF.

The V gene is TRBV7-2, the J gene TRBJ2-7; 9 positions agree with TRBD1. Germline values: CDR1 SGHTA, CDR2 FQGNSA. J gave up 5 bases and V 7 bases, and 12 bases lay outside the gene matches. The CDR3 is 15 amino acids. The CDR3 loop is CASTPAGTGWNEQYF. CDR3 DNA: TGTGCCAGCACCCCCGCCGGGACAGGGTGGAACGAGCAGTACTTC.